The source of this T cell receptor (beta chain) is a study of CD8 T cells in ankylosing spondylitis. The CDR3 consists of 13 residues. Germline V gene sequence: CDR1 SGHRS, CDR2 YFSETQ. Between the trimmed V and J ends, which lost 0 bases and 12 bases, there was a span of 12 bases. Libraries for TCR beta were made by quantitative 5'-RACE with molecular barcodes. From the 5' RACE reads, TCRdb called clonotypes with MiXCR, one entry per CDR3 protein. Here the sample spans 100,000 to 150,000 distinct CDR3 sequences, 9.3% being singletons. Study-wide results and caveats: Ankylosing spondylitis blood seemed to carry a telltale TCR beta motif made of roughly 8 highly homologous variants.

This clonotype was found many times. Its antigen is currently unknown. The chain recombines TRBV5-1 with TRBJ1-4; a possible D gene is TRBD1 (6 bases). The clonotype originates from a male donor with ankylosing spondylitis or in good health (not recorded which). Material: blood, either unsorted or a sorted T cell fraction (not recorded which). In DNA, the CDR3 is TGCGCCAGCAGCTTGGGGGCAGGGGACCAACTGTTTTTT. Protein product: CASSLGAGDQLFF.